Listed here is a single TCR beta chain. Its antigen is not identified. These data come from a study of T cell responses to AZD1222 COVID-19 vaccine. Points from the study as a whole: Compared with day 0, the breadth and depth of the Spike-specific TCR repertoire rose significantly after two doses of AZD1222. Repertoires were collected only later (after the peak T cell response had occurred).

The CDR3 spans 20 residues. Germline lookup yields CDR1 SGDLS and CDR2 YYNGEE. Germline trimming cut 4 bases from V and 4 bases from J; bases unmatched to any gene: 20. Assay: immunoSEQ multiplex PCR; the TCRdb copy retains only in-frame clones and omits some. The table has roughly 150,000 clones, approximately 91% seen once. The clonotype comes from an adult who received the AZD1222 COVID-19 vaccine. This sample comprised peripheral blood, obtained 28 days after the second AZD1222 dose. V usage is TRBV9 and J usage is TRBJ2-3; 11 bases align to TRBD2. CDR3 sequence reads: CASSTGTGKGLAVLADTQYF. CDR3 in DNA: TGTGCCAGCAGCACGGGGACAGGGAAGGGACTAGCGGTCCTCGCAGATACGCAGTATTTT.